These T cell receptor beta chains were read from a single sample in a study of naive and memory T cell subsets. TCRdb passed the UMI-ligation and nested PCR reads through MiXCR, listing each CDR3 protein once. The sample records around 110,000 distinct CDR3 sequences, approximately 37% being singletons. The sample comprised central memory CD4+ T cells from blood. Every receptor here comes from a human donor in good health. CDR3s leave out the opening cysteine and the closing phenylalanine or tryptophan.

j_call: TRBJ2-1; v_call: TRBV28; cdr3_aa: ASSLGSPVVNEQF
j_call: TRBJ2-3; v_call: TRBV27; cdr3_aa: ASRQWGPNTDTQY
j_call: TRBJ2-7; v_call: TRBV3-1; cdr3_aa: ASSQVGHYEQY
j_call: TRBJ2-1; v_call: TRBV3-1; cdr3_aa: ASSPYQGAEQF
j_call: TRBJ2-7; v_call: TRBV14; cdr3_aa: ASSQELQEQY
j_call: TRBJ2-7; v_call: TRBV28; cdr3_aa: ATGTGAYEQY
j_call: TRBJ1-5; v_call: TRBV30; cdr3_aa: AWSQGVGNQPQH
j_call: TRBJ2-6; v_call: TRBV28; cdr3_aa: ASSSAGAFSGANVLT
j_call: TRBJ1-1; v_call: TRBV2; cdr3_aa: ASIKGFSDTEAF
j_call: TRBJ2-1; v_call: TRBV20-1; cdr3_aa: SAREGSSYNEQF
j_call: TRBJ2-3; v_call: TRBV12-5; cdr3_aa: ASADSRRLRDTQY
j_call: TRBJ1-5; v_call: TRBV29-1; cdr3_aa: SVVAGVNQPQH
j_call: TRBJ2-1; v_call: TRBV29-1; cdr3_aa: SSGYNEQF
j_call: TRBJ2-1; v_call: TRBV3-1; cdr3_aa: ASSHRTAYNEQF
j_call: TRBJ2-3; v_call: TRBV12-3/TRBV12-4; cdr3_aa: ASRWTSRNTQY
j_call: TRBJ2-3; v_call: TRBV4-2; cdr3_aa: ASSRRLAGEKDTQY
j_call: TRBJ2-7; v_call: TRBV5-1; cdr3_aa: ASSLGASASSYEQY
j_call: TRBJ1-6; v_call: TRBV20-1; cdr3_aa: SAPKGINSPLH
j_call: TRBJ2-7; v_call: TRBV6-5; cdr3_aa: ASKVAGGNEQY
j_call: TRBJ2-1; v_call: TRBV6-1; cdr3_aa: ASSVLASGVEQF
j_call: TRBJ2-5; v_call: TRBV5-1; cdr3_aa: ASSLGILAGEETQY
j_call: TRBJ2-1; v_call: TRBV5-1; cdr3_aa: ASSLGPGQGSNEQF
j_call: TRBJ2-7; v_call: TRBV27; cdr3_aa: ASSLRRTGSYEQY
j_call: TRBJ2-1; v_call: TRBV5-1; cdr3_aa: ASSLAGQVTSREQF
j_call: TRBJ1-2; v_call: TRBV5-4; cdr3_aa: ASSLPPQGADYGYT
j_call: TRBJ2-1; v_call: TRBV6-1; cdr3_aa: ASNEDSTEQF
j_call: TRBJ1-2; v_call: TRBV6-6; cdr3_aa: ASRGPGIEGQGNYGYT
j_call: TRBJ2-1; v_call: TRBV5-1; cdr3_aa: ASRTGRNNEQF
j_call: TRBJ2-1; v_call: TRBV6-5; cdr3_aa: ASSYPRDGEQF
j_call: TRBJ2-6; v_call: TRBV28; cdr3_aa: ASSSVGRPLSGANVLT
j_call: TRBJ2-7; v_call: TRBV28; cdr3_aa: ASSLSIYEQY
j_call: TRBJ1-2; v_call: TRBV6-2/TRBV6-3; cdr3_aa: ASRRTMGDGYT
j_call: TRBJ2-7; v_call: TRBV28; cdr3_aa: ASRTHSDLSYEQY
j_call: TRBJ2-3; v_call: TRBV6-6; cdr3_aa: ASSSPTGSTDTQY
j_call: TRBJ2-7; v_call: TRBV6-6; cdr3_aa: ASSGTSYEQY
j_call: TRBJ1-6; v_call: TRBV3-1; cdr3_aa: ASSQGVTNSPLH
j_call: TRBJ1-5; v_call: TRBV18; cdr3_aa: ASSPTGPGGNQPQH
j_call: TRBJ1-6; v_call: TRBV6-2/TRBV6-3; cdr3_aa: ASSYGQGGSPLH
j_call: TRBJ2-1; v_call: TRBV7-2; cdr3_aa: ASSPRLAGGDEQF
j_call: TRBJ2-7; v_call: TRBV11-2; cdr3_aa: ASSVAPGMGEQY
j_call: TRBJ2-7; v_call: TRBV20-1; cdr3_aa: SADGSPSYEQY
j_call: TRBJ1-4; v_call: TRBV20-1; cdr3_aa: SAIGGNEKLF